This TCR beta chain was captured by sequencing in a study of cytomegalovirus exposure and HLA in healthy donors. V lost 6 bases and J lost 5; bases outside the gene matches: 9. The length of the CDR3 is 14 residues. Germline assignment: CDR1 MNHNS and CDR2 SASEGT. Here immunoSEQ multiplex PCR was the method, and the copy in TCRdb shows in-frame clones only, minus some. The top ten hold about 0.86% of the sample, which has around 300,000 clones, more than 75% seen once. This sequence was found in a woman under 30 in good health and CMV-seronegative. The J gene is TRBJ1-1, the V gene TRBV6-1; 7 bases map to TRBD1. The material sequenced was PBMCs. CDR3 amino acids: CASRGVRGQTEAFF. The CDR3, as DNA: TGTGCCAGCAGGGGGGTGAGGGGGCAAACTGAAGCTTTCTTT.